Sequencing of this T cell receptor beta chain was carried out in a study of cytomegalovirus exposure and HLA in healthy donors. The PCR ran on 60 Vbeta and 13 Jbeta primers. Assay used: immunoSEQ multiplex PCR; TCRdb lists only in-frame clones, some missing. The sample contains approximately 170,000 clones, around 80% of which appear only once. Sequenced: PBMCs. The receptor was derived from a woman between 40 and 50 years old in good health and CMV-seropositive.

The CDR3 protein is CSVSQSNTEAFF. CDR3 coding DNA: TGCAGCGTCAGTCAAAGTAACACTGAAGCTTTCTTT. This rearrangement joins TRBV29-1 to TRBJ1-1; D ambiguous. Trimming removed 6 bases at V and 2 bases at J, with 10 bases between. From germline, CDR1 is SQVTM and CDR2 ANQGSEA. The CDR3 loop spans 12 amino acids.